Sequencing of this TCR beta chain was carried out in a study of blood T cell repertoires in COVID-19. Study as a whole: Sites in the United States, Italy and Spain provided acute and convalescent COVID-19 samples. In each case, the material was cDNA or gDNA derived from T cells, B-cell-depleted T cells, or PBMCs.

This clone was seen only once. In the original processing: From reference gene primer amplification, estimates of nucleated cell counts were derived. Sequencing used immunoSEQ multiplex PCR; TCRdb keeps in-frame clones, though not all of them. The V and J calls and clone size are taken from that table; D and trimming were inferred from the DNA. The top ten clones hold roughly 4.9% of a sample with about 110,000 clones, approximately 90% of them seen once. Source material: peripheral blood. The sequence was collected from a human donor in a cohort sampled during active COVID-19.

The CDR3 here is CASSASGVNTEAFF. In DNA, the CDR3 is TGCGCCAGCAGCGCGTCCGGGGTGAACACTGAAGCTTTCTTT. The chain recombines TRBV10-1 with TRBJ1-1; D is uncertain. The CDR3 is 14 residues long. The V gene's germline CDR1 is WNHNN and CDR2 SYGVQD (reference sequence). Trimming took 6 bases from V and 0 from J, leaving 11 bases between them.